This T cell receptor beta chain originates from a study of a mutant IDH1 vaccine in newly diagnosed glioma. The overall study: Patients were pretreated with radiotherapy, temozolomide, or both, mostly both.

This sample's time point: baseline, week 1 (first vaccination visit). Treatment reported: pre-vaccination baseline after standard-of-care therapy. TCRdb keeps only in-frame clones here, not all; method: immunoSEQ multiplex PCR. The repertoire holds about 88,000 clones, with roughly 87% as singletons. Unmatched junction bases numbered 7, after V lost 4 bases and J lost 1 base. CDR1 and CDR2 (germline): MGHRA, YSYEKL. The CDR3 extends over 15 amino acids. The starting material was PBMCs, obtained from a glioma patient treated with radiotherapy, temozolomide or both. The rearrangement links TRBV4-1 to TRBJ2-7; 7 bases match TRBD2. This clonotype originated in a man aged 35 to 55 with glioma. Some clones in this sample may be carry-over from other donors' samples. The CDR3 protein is CASSPRERGSYEQYF. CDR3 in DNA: TGCGCCAGCAGCCCGAGGGAGCGGGGTTCCTACGAGCAGTACTTC.